The 9 T cell receptor beta chains below come from one sample, sequenced in a study of blood T cells in healthy people across ages. A J-beta primer mix and a sample-barcoded 5' primer were used in a second PCR of roughly 6 to 11 cycles. TCRdb reanalysed the 5' RACE reads using MiXCR and keeps one entry per CDR3 protein. The table shows 780,000 or so distinct CDR3 sequences, with about 53% occurring only once. The specimen was blood. These receptors all stem from a man older than 75 in good health.

V is TRBV24-1 and J is TRBJ1-5; 8 nucleotides line up with TRBD1. CDR1 and CDR2 (germline): KGHDR, SFDVKD. The CDR3 consists of 15 residues. V shed 5 bases and J 2 bases; nucleotides not matched to a gene: 4. The CDR3 here is CATSVSGQGNQPQHF. The DNA of the CDR3 is TGTGCCACCAGTGTTTCGGGACAGGGCAATCAGCCCCAGCATTTT.

The chain combines TRBV28 with TRBJ2-3; TRBD1 matches 8 bases. V was pared by 7 bases and J by 0 bases, with 9 bases of the junction left unmatched. The CDR3 consists of 16 residues. In germline, CDR1 is MDHEN, CDR2 SYDVKM. The CDR3 reads CASTSERDRSTDTQYF. The DNA of the CDR3 is TGTGCCAGCACCTCCGAAAGGGACAGGAGCACAGATACGCAGTATTTT. Complete variable domain (other parts from reference TRBV28 and TRBJ2-3): DVKVTQSSRYLVKRTGEKVFLECVQDMDHENMFWYRQDPGLGLRLIYFSYDVKMKEKGDIPEGYSVSREKKERFSLILESASTNQTSMYLCASTSERDRSTDTQYFGPGTRLTVL.

The chain links TRBV20-1 to TRBJ1-5, with 8 positions matching TRBD1. CDR3 length: 14 amino acids. Germline loops: CDR1 DFQATT, CDR2 SNEGSKA (reference sequence). V dropped 6 bases and J dropped 3; count of bases not matched to a gene: 7. The CDR3 sequence: CSARQGWDNQPQHF. CDR3 nucleotides: TGCAGTGCAAGACAGGGGTGGGACAATCAGCCCCAGCATTTT.

The chain links TRBV3-1 to TRBJ2-4; no definite D call. This CDR3 is built from 15 residues. V lost 1 base, J lost 0 bases, and 7 bases lay in between. The germline V gene encodes CDR1 LGHDT and CDR2 YNNKEL (reference sequence). The CDR3 DNA is TGTGCCAGCAGCCAAGGGGTAGTAGCCAAAAACATTCAGTACTTC. This translates into CASSQGVVAKNIQYF.

In this sample, this clonotype turned up a few times. This chain joins TRBV3-1 and TRBJ2-1; 10 bases match TRBD2. The V gene end was trimmed by 1 base and the J gene end by 4 bases; junction bases not matched to a gene: 4. The CDR3 has 16 amino acids. Germline loops: CDR1 LGHDT, CDR2 YNNKEL (reference sequence). Written as DNA, the CDR3 is TGTGCCAGCAGCCAAGTAGTACTAGCGGGATACAATGAGCAGTTCTTC. It encodes CASSQVVLAGYNEQFF.

This clonotype was picked up one time. This chain joins TRBV20-1 and TRBJ1-5; D is ambiguous. Trimming took 3 bases from V and 0 from J, leaving 6 bases between them. The CDR3 extends over 13 amino acids. In germline, CDR1 is DFQATT, CDR2 SNEGSKA (reference sequence). The CDR3 nucleotides read TGCAGTGCTAGGGGGAATAGCAATCAGCCCCAGCATTTT. Translation: CSARGNSNQPQHF.

This clonotype is a singleton in its sample. This rearrangement joins TRBV2 to TRBJ2-7; no definite D call. This CDR3 has 13 residues. Germline loops: CDR1 SNHLY, CDR2 FYNNEI. Trimming removed 5 bases at V and 7 bases at J, with 15 bases between. This chain's CDR3 is CASSSYLVNEQYF. CDR3 in DNA: TGTGCCAGCAGTTCGTATTTAGTCAATGAGCAGTACTTC.

The chain employs TRBV4-2 and TRBJ2-1; TRBD1 matches 7 bases. The CDR3 sequence is 17 residues long. V was clipped by 0 bases and J by 3 bases; unmatched bases: 8. Germline V gives CDR1 LGHNA, CDR2 YNFKEQ. The CDR3 sequence: CASSQELTGILYNEQFF. In DNA, the CDR3 is TGTGCCAGCAGCCAAGAATTGACAGGGATCCTCTACAATGAGCAGTTCTTC.

The V and J genes are TRBV27 and TRBJ2-1, with a possible D match to TRBD2 (7 bases). V gave up 4 bases and J gave up 10 bases, with 20 bases separating them. The CDR3 is made up of 15 amino acids. Germline CDR1 is MNHEY and CDR2 is SMNVEV (reference sequence). The CDR3 DNA reads TGTGCCAGCAGTTCCCTGGGGGCGGGAGCCAGGGAGCAGTTCTTC. Translating it yields CASSSLGAGAREQFF.